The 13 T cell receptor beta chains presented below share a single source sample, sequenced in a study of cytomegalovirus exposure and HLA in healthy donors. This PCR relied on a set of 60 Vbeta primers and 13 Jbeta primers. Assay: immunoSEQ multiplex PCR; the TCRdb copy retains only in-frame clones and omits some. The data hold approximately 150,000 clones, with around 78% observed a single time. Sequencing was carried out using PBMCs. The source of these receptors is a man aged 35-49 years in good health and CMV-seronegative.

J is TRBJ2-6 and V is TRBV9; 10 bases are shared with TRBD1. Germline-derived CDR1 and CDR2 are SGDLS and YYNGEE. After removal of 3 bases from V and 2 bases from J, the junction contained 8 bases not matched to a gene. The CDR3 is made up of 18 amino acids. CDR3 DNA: TGTGCCAGCAGCGACCAGACAGGGGGCCTCGCTGGGGCCAACGTCCTGACTTTC. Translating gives CASSDQTGGLAGANVLTF.

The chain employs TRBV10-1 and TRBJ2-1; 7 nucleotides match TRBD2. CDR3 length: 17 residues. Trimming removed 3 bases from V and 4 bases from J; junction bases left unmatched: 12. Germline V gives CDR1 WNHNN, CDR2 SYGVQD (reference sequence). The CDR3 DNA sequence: TGCGCCAGCAGTGAAAGAGCGGGGTTTGAAATTTACAATGAGCAGTTCTTC. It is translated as CASSERAGFEIYNEQFF.

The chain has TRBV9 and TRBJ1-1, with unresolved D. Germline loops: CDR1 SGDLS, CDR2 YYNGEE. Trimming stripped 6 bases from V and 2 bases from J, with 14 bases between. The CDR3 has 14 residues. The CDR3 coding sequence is TGTGCCAGCACCCCCTCAGGAAGCAACACTGAAGCTTTCTTT. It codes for CASTPSGSNTEAFF.

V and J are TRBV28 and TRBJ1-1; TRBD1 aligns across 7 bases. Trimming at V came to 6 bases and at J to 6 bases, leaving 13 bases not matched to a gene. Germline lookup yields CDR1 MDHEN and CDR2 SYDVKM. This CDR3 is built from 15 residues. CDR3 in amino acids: CASRGPGQRLAEAFF. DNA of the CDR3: TGTGCCAGCAGGGGGCCGGGACAGCGCCTCGCTGAAGCTTTCTTT.

In nucleotides, the CDR3 is TGTGCCAGCACAGAGCAGGGGGCAATGGGTAATTCACCCCTCCACTTT. Protein: CASTEQGAMGNSPLHF. The rearrangement joins TRBV2 to TRBJ1-6; 8 bases are a match to TRBD1. CDR3 size: 16 residues. J was trimmed by 6 bases and V by 7 bases; bases with no gene match: 11. From germline, CDR1 is SNHLY and CDR2 FYNNEI.

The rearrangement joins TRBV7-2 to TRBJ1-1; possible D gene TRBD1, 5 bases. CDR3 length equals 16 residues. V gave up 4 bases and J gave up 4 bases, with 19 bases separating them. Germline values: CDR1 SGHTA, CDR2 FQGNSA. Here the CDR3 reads CASSSARGRGSTEAFF. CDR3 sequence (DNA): TGTGCCAGCAGCTCCGCCCGGGGCCGGGGGAGCACTGAAGCTTTCTTT.

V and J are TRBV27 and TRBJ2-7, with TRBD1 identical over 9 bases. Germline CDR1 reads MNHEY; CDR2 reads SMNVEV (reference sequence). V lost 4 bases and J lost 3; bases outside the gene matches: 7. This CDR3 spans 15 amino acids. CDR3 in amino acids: CASSSLQGAIYEQYF. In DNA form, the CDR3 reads TGTGCCAGCAGTTCGTTACAGGGGGCCATCTACGAGCAGTACTTC.

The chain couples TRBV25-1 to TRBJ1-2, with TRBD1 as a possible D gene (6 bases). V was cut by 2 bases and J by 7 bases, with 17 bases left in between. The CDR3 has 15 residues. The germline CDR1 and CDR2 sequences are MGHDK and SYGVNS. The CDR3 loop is CASSEIRGGEGGYTF. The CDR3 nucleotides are TGTGCCAGCAGTGAAATTCGCGGGGGCGAGGGTGGCTACACCTTC.

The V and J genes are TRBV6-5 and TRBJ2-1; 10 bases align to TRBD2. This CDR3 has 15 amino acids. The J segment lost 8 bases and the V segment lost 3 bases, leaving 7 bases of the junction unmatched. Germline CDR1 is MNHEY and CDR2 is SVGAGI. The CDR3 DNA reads TGTGCCAGCAGTTATATGCTAGCGGGAGTGGATGAGCAGTTCTTC. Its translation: CASSYMLAGVDEQFF.

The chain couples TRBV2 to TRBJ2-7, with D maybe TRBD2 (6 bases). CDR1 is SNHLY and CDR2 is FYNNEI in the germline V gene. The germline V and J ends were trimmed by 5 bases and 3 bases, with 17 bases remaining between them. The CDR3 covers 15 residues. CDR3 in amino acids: CASSSPQGAGYEQYV. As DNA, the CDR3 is TGTGCCAGCAGTTCCCCGCAGGGAGCGGGCTACGAGCAGTACGTC.

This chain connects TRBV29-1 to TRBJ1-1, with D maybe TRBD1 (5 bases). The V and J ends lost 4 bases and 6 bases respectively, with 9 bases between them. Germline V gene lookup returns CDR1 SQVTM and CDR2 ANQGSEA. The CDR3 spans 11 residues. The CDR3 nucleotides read TGCAGCGTTGCAGGGATTCCTGAAGCTTTCTTT. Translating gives CSVAGIPEAFF.

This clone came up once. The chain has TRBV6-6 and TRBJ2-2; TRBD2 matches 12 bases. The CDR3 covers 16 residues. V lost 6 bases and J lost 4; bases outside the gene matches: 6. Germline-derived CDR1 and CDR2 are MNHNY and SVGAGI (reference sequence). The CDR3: CASSHRLAGVTGELFF. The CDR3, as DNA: TGTGCCAGCAGCCACCGACTAGCGGGAGTCACCGGGGAGCTGTTTTTT.

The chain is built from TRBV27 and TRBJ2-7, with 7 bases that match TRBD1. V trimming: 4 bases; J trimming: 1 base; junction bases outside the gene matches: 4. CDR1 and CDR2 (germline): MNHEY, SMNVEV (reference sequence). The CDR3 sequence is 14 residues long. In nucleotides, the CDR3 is TGTGCCAGCAGTTCCTACAGGGGATCCTACGAGCAGTACGTC. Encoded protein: CASSSYRGSYEQYV.